One and the same sample provided the 8 T cell receptor beta chains below, sequenced in a study of blood T cell repertoires in COVID-19. The table came from immunoSEQ multiplex PCR; TCRdb's copy has only in-frame clones and leaves some out. The top ten hold 1.5% to 2% of the sample, which has some 500,000 clones, more than 75% seen once. The sample was PBMCs or T cells enriched from blood (not recorded which). Receptor source: a woman aged 40 to 50 who had recovered from COVID-19.

The chain joins TRBV7-9 to TRBJ1-2; 7 bases fit TRBD1. The CDR3 totals 14 residues. V lost 3 bases and J lost 6; bases outside the gene matches: 7. Germline lookup yields CDR1 SEHNR and CDR2 FQNEAQ (reference sequence). This chain's CDR3 is CASSFLQGSDGYTF. In nucleotides, the CDR3 is TGTGCCAGCAGCTTCCTACAGGGGAGTGATGGCTACACCTTC.

The genes are TRBV7-9 and TRBJ2-6; no clear D gene. Trimming cost V 5 bases and J 0 bases, with 14 bases left between them. CDR3 length: 17 residues. CDR1 is SEHNR and CDR2 is FQNEAQ in the germline V gene (reference sequence). CDR3 in DNA: TGTGCCAGCAGCCCCCGAATCCGAGGCTCTGGGGCCAACGTCCTGACTTTC. Its translation: CASSPRIRGSGANVLTF. Filled out from reference TRBV7-9 and TRBJ2-6, the complete variable domain reads DTGVSQNPRHKITKRGQNVTFRCDPISEHNRLYWYRQTLGQGPEFLTYFQNEAQLEKSRLLSDRFSAERPKGSFSTLEIQRTEQGDSAMYLCASSPRIRGSGANVLTFGAGSRLTVL.

The chain links TRBV19 to TRBJ1-2; D not certain. V was shortened by 1 base and J by 6 bases, with 9 bases between the two germline ends. Germline CDR1 and CDR2: LNHDA and SQIVND (reference sequence). CDR3 size: 13 residues. The CDR3 spells CASSIGGYDGYTF. The CDR3 DNA reads TGTGCCAGTAGTATAGGAGGGTATGATGGCTACACCTTC.

The rearrangement uses TRBV5-1 and TRBJ2-3; the D gene is possibly TRBD1 (5 bases). With 4 bases removed from V and 0 bases from J, the gap between germline ends came to 15 bases. From germline, CDR1 is SGHRS and CDR2 YFSETQ. The CDR3 extends over 16 amino acids. The CDR3 bases are TGCGCCAGCAGCCCGCAGGGTAGATGGAGCACAGATACGCAGTATTTT. This codes for CASSPQGRWSTDTQYF.

This chain uses TRBV11-2 with TRBJ2-1; D is uncertain. V lost 4 bases to trimming and J lost 8 bases, with 6 bases between them. Germline CDR1 reads SGHAT; CDR2 reads FQNNGV. The CDR3 totals 11 residues. The chain's CDR3 is CASSSLYEQFF. The CDR3 DNA reads as TGTGCCAGCAGCTCCCTCTATGAGCAGTTCTTC. Filled out from reference TRBV11-2 and TRBJ2-1, the complete variable domain reads EAGVAQSPRYKIIEKRQSVAFWCNPISGHATLYWYQQILGQGPKLLIQFQNNGVVDDSQLPKDRFSAERLKGVDSTLKIQPAKLEDSAVYLCASSSLYEQFFGPGTRLTVL.

V gene TRBV5-8 combines with J gene TRBJ2-3; D remains unclear. Trimming removed 3 bases at V and 4 bases at J, with 12 bases between. The CDR3 has 14 amino acids. CDR1 is SGHTS and CDR2 is YDEGEE in the germline V gene. CDR3 sequence: CASSSGEAPDTQYF. The DNA for the CDR3 is TGTGCCAGCAGCTCCGGAGAGGCCCCAGATACGCAGTATTTT.

J is TRBJ2-1 and V is TRBV2; maybe TRBD1 (6 bases). Germline CDR1 reads SNHLY; CDR2 reads FYNNEI. CDR3 length: 14 residues. Trimming pared 3 bases from V and 8 bases from J, leaving 14 bases between. The CDR3 sequence is CASSDQGSGYEQFF. In DNA, the CDR3 is TGTGCCAGCAGTGACCAGGGGTCCGGCTATGAGCAGTTCTTC. Looking up the rest from reference TRBV2 and TRBJ2-1 gives the full variable domain: EPEVTQTPSHQVTQMGQEVILRCVPISNHLYFYWYRQILGQKVEFLVSFYNNEISEKSEIFDDQFSVERPDGSNFTLKIRSTKLEDSAMYFCASSDQGSGYEQFFGPGTRLTVL.

The chain links TRBV6-6 to TRBJ1-6; tentatively, D is TRBD1 (5 bases). This CDR3 is built from 14 residues. The germline gives CDR1 MNHNY, CDR2 SVGAGI (reference sequence). V lost 5 bases, J lost 1 base, and 6 bases lay in between. This CDR3 reads CASSRQSYNSPLHF. CDR3 coding DNA: TGTGCCAGCAGTAGACAGTCCTATAATTCACCCCTCCACTTT.